This T cell receptor (beta chain) was captured by sequencing in a study of blood T cell repertoires in COVID-19. Turning to the study itself: The samples span acute and convalescent COVID-19 from the United States, Italy and Spain.

In Seattle, patients joined the study during active infection and were tracked longitudinally. Original processing methods: Estimation of nucleated cell counts was performed using reference gene primer amplification. Using immunoSEQ multiplex PCR, the repertoire was profiled, and TCRdb retains in-frame clones only, with some absent. V and J calls and clone size follow that table, whereas D and trimming were derived from the DNA. The sample shows 450,000 or so clones, over 85% of them seen only once. Germline-derived CDR1 and CDR2 are SGHRS and YFSETQ. V was pared by 2 bases and J by 3 bases, with 7 bases of the junction left unmatched. This CDR3 contains 16 residues.

The chain has TRBV5-1 and TRBJ2-2, with 7 bases aligning to TRBD1. The specimen was peripheral blood. This sequence originates from a man aged 18 to 29 with COVID-19, enrolled during active disease. This CDR3 is CASSLEGARDTGELFF. CDR3 in DNA: TGCGCCAGCAGCTTAGAGGGGGCGCGGGACACCGGGGAGCTGTTTTTT.